One sample yielded the 23 T cell receptor beta chains listed below, sequenced in a study of metastatic and nonmetastatic thyroid tumors. TCRdb re-processed the PCR reads through MiXCR. The sample lists roughly 55,000 clones, under 20% occurring once. There were no patients who had received any treatment before thyroid surgery. The sequencing sample was made of blood. These receptors all stem from a male donor with papillary thyroid cancer or a benign thyroid nodule (not recorded which). Some clones in this sample may be carry-over from other donors' samples.

This clone was seen at least ten times. The sample holds other DNA sequences that translate to the same CDR3. The chain couples TRBV5-1 to TRBJ1-2; maybe TRBD1 (6 bases). The CDR3 has 13 residues. V lost 3 bases and J lost 9, with 15 bases in between. Germline loops: CDR1 SGHRS, CDR2 YFSETQ. The CDR3 region has the DNA TGCGCCAGCAGCTCCCGACAGGAAGAGAGCTACACCTTC. Its translation is CASSSRQEESYTF.

The chain links TRBV6-1 to TRBJ1-2; TRBD1 might be the D (6 bases). The CDR3 contains 15 residues. CDR1 MNHNS and CDR2 SASEGT come from the germline V gene. The V end lost 7 bases, the J end lost 7 bases, and 22 bases lay between the germline ends. DNA for the CDR3: TGTGCCAGCATATCGAGGGGGGACGTACTTGGTGGCTACACCTTC. It yields the protein CASISRGDVLGGYTF.

This clone came up many times. This rearrangement joins TRBV7-3 to TRBJ1-1, with unresolved D. Deletions cut 4 bases from V and 1 base from J, with 13 bases between. From germline, CDR1 is SGHTA and CDR2 FQGTGA. This CDR3 has 15 residues. Here the CDR3 reads CASSYWGPQNTEAFF. The CDR3 DNA sequence: TGTGCCAGCAGCTATTGGGGTCCCCAGAACACTGAAGCTTTCTTT.

The V gene is TRBV27, the J gene TRBJ1-5; 8 bases match TRBD1. The CDR3 is 15 residues long. Trimming at V came to 5 bases and at J to 7 bases, leaving 10 bases not matched to a gene. Germline CDR1 is MNHEY and CDR2 is SMNVEV (reference sequence). CDR3 region: CASSPRQGAWQPQHF. The CDR3 DNA is TGTGCCAGCAGTCCCCGTCAGGGGGCATGGCAGCCCCAGCATTTT.

Ten or more counts support this clone. CDR3 sequence reads: CASSQGQGSGELFF. The CDR3 DNA follows: TGCGCCAGCAGCCAAGGACAGGGGAGCGGGGAGCTGTTTTTT. The rearrangement joins TRBV4-1 to TRBJ2-2, with 8 bases aligning to TRBD1. V shed 1 base and J 7 bases; nucleotides not matched to a gene: 2. This CDR3 is built from 14 residues. Germline CDR1 and CDR2: MGHRA and YSYEKL.

This clone has a handful of counts. This may come from a read error, since a much larger clone is one base off. The chain recombines TRBV12-3 or TRBV12-4 with TRBJ2-1, with 12 nucleotides matching TRBD2. The CDR3 runs 15 residues. The V and J ends lost 10 bases and 6 bases, in that order; junction bases with no gene match: 10. The CDR3 is CANSLAGGPGNEQFF. The CDR3 DNA sequence: TGTGCCAATTCCCTAGCGGGAGGGCCAGGCAATGAGCAGTTCTTC.

This clone showed up just a few times. A much larger clone lies a single base off, so this may be a read error. J is TRBJ2-2 and V is TRBV20-1; D remains unclear. The V and J ends lost 0 bases and 5 bases respectively, with 13 bases between them. The CDR3 contains 15 residues. The germline V gene has CDR1 DFQATT and CDR2 SNEGSKA (reference sequence). The CDR3 DNA reads as TGCAGTGCTAGAGATCTAATAGTGGAAACCGGGGAGCTGTTTTTT. Its translation is CSARDLIVETGELFF.

This clone has at least ten counts. The V call is TRBV19, the J call TRBJ2-2, with D perhaps assigned TRBD1 or TRBD2 (5 bases each). The germline gives CDR1 LNHDA, CDR2 SQIVND (reference sequence). The CDR3 is 13 amino acids. Trimming left V 5 bases short and J 6 bases short, with 10 bases between. The CDR3 here is CASSVLGAGELFF. The CDR3 DNA reads TGTGCCAGTAGTGTTTTGGGGGCCGGGGAGCTGTTTTTT.

This clone occurred many times. V gene TRBV30 combines with J gene TRBJ2-3, with 10 bases matching TRBD2. CDR1 is GTSNPN, CDR2 SVGIG, per germline (reference sequence). Losses at the gene ends were 3 bases for V and 4 bases for J; bases not matched to a gene: 4. This CDR3 spans 14 amino acids. The CDR3 nucleotides are TGTGCCTGGAGCCAAGCGGGGGGGGCAGATACGCAGTATTTT. It yields the protein CAWSQAGGADTQYF.

The table lists this clone with a count of one. A much larger clonotype is one base distant, so this may be a read error. The V and J genes are TRBV5-6 and TRBJ1-1, with D unresolved. The CDR3 sequence is 12 residues long. The V end lost 10 bases, the J end lost 5 bases, and 15 bases lay between the germline ends. CDR1 is SGHDT, CDR2 YYEEEE, per germline. The CDR3 DNA follows: TGTGCCTCCGGAGGTTTGATGACTGAAGCTTTCTTT. Protein: CASGGLMTEAFF. Filled out from reference TRBV5-6 and TRBJ1-1, the complete variable domain reads DAGVTQSPTHLIKTRGQQVTLRCSPKSGHDTVSWYQQALGQGPQFIFQYYEEEERQRGNFPDRFSGHQFPNYSSELNVNALLLGDSALYLCASGGLMTEAFFGQGTRLTVV.

By frequency in the sample, this clone is medium-sized. V and J are TRBV6-1 and TRBJ2-7; 9 bases align to TRBD2. The V gene end was trimmed by 1 base and the J gene end by 0 bases; junction bases not matched to a gene: 4. Germline V gives CDR1 MNHNS, CDR2 SASEGT. CDR3 length: 16 residues. CDR3 DNA: TGTGCCAGCAGTGAAGGGACTAGCGACAGCTCCTACGAGCAGTACGTC. This sequence encodes CASSEGTSDSSYEQYV.

This clone was seen at least ten times. V usage is TRBV29-1 and J usage is TRBJ1-2; 9 bases fit TRBD1. Germline CDR1 reads SQVTM; CDR2 reads ANQGSEA. The V and J ends lost 5 bases and 8 bases, in that order; junction bases with no gene match: 6. This CDR3 has 12 residues. The CDR3 DNA follows: TGCAGCGTTACACAGGGGGCATGGGGCTACACCTTC. Translated, it gives CSVTQGAWGYTF.

This clone was recorded at least ten times. The CDR3 nucleotides are TGTGCCAGCAGCCAAGGAGGAATTGAGACCCAGTACTTC. Amino acid sequence: CASSQGGIETQYF. The V and J genes are TRBV14 and TRBJ2-5; D gene uncertain. Deletions cut 1 base from V and 5 bases from J, with 8 bases between. The CDR3 length is 13 residues. From germline, CDR1 is SGHDN and CDR2 FVKESK.

A few counts support this clone. With a much larger clone just one base away, this may be a read error. The rearrangement uses TRBV28 and TRBJ1-5; D uncertain. Germline-derived CDR1 and CDR2 are MDHEN and SYDVKM. There are 16 residues in the CDR3. The CDR3 sequence is CVSSFGSLEGPTPRHF. Here the CDR3 DNA reads TGTGTCAGCAGTTTTGGCTCCCTTGAAGGACCGACGCCCCGGCATTTT.

This clone was found many times. The V and J genes are TRBV30 and TRBJ2-7; D is unresolved. This CDR3 is 12 amino acids long. The V gene lost 0 bases and the J gene lost 4 bases, with 7 bases spanning the gap. CDR1 is GTSNPN and CDR2 is SVGIG in the germline V gene (reference sequence). The CDR3 nucleotides are TGTGCCTGGAGTGTGTACCCATACGAGCAGTACTTC. This sequence encodes CAWSVYPYEQYF.

This clone came up many times. The rearrangement uses TRBV9 and TRBJ2-2; 10 nucleotides agree with TRBD2. Germline V CDR1 and CDR2: SGDLS, YYNGEE. Unmatched junction bases numbered 6, after V lost 3 bases and J lost 1 base. The CDR3 sequence is 17 residues long. In DNA form, the CDR3 reads TGTGCCAGCAGCGGACGACTAGCGGGTCAGAACACCGGGGAGCTGTTTTTT. Translating it yields CASSGRLAGQNTGELFF.

This clone was recorded at least ten times. This rearrangement joins TRBV6-1 to TRBJ1-2, with D tentatively TRBD1 (5 bases). Deletions cut 6 bases from V and 7 bases from J, with 15 bases between. The CDR3 has 13 residues. Per germline, CDR1 MNHNS and CDR2 SASEGT. CDR3 residues: CASSPTGSSGYTF. CDR3 sequence (DNA): TGTGCCAGCAGCCCTACAGGTTCAAGTGGCTACACCTTC.

This clone was recorded many times. The chain has TRBV9 and TRBJ2-3; perhaps TRBD2 as D (6 bases). The V end was cut by 6 bases, the J end by 0 bases, with 8 bases between. CDR1 SGDLS and CDR2 YYNGEE come from the germline V gene. This CDR3 spans 13 amino acids. The CDR3: CASNGGSTDTQYF. The CDR3 nucleotides read TGTGCCAGCAATGGGGGGAGCACAGATACGCAGTATTTT. Based on the CDR3 plus reference TRBV9 and TRBJ2-3, the full variable domain is DSGVTQTPKHLITATGQRVTLRCSPRSGDLSVYWYQQSLDQGLQFLIQYYNGEERAKGNILERFSAQQFPDLHSELNLSSLELGDSALYFCASNGGSTDTQYFGPGTRLTVL.

As regards this clone: This sample also contains other DNA sequences that code for the same CDR3. This chain joins TRBV2 and TRBJ2-2; the match to TRBD2 covers 9 bases. The CDR3 covers 17 residues. The V segment lost 10 bases and the J segment 2 bases; nucleotides outside the gene matches: 14. Germline loops: CDR1 SNHLY, CDR2 FYNNEI. The CDR3 reads CATTTSGRRRNTGELFF. CDR3 sequence (DNA): TGTGCCACCACGACTAGCGGTAGACGCCGTAACACCGGGGAGCTGTTTTTT.

This clone appeared a few times. This sequence may be a read error, since a much larger clone differs from it by one base. This chain links TRBV27 with TRBJ2-1; no clear D. Germline CDR1 and CDR2: MNHEY and SMNVEV (reference sequence). This CDR3 contains 15 residues. Here the CDR3 DNA reads TGTGTCAGCAGTTTATCGACCTCGTGCAAGGGTGAGCAGTTCTTC. Encoded protein: CVSSLSTSCKGEQFF.

The sample holds many counts of this clone. V and J are TRBV5-1 and TRBJ2-3; 7 bases are shared with TRBD2. Germline CDR1 SGHRS, CDR2 YFSETQ. The CDR3 totals 15 residues. Trimming took 2 bases from V and 2 from J; bases not matched to a gene: 5. CDR3 nucleotide sequence: TGCGCCAGCAGCTTATCGGGAGGCCCCACAGATACGCAGTATTTT. This codes for CASSLSGGPTDTQYF.

The table lists this clone with many counts. CDR3 residues: CAIGPRGTDTQYF. CDR3 nucleotide sequence: TGTGCCATCGGCCCGAGGGGCACAGATACGCAGTATTTT. The gene calls are TRBV10-3 and TRBJ2-3; tentative D call: TRBD2 (5 bases). In germline, CDR1 is ENHRY, CDR2 SYGVKD. CDR3 length equals 13 residues. Trimming shortened V by 8 bases and J by 1 base, and 10 bases separated the two germline ends.

The J gene is TRBJ1-1, the V gene TRBV4-1; 11 nucleotides line up with TRBD1. This CDR3 comprises 17 residues. The V gene end was trimmed by 1 base and the J gene end by 6 bases; junction bases not matched to a gene: 10. Germline CDR1 reads MGHRA; CDR2 reads YSYEKL. The CDR3 DNA reads as TGCGCCAGCAGCCAAGGGACAGGGGGCTTTTTGGTTTCTGAAGCTTTCTTT. Amino acid sequence: CASSQGTGGFLVSEAFF.